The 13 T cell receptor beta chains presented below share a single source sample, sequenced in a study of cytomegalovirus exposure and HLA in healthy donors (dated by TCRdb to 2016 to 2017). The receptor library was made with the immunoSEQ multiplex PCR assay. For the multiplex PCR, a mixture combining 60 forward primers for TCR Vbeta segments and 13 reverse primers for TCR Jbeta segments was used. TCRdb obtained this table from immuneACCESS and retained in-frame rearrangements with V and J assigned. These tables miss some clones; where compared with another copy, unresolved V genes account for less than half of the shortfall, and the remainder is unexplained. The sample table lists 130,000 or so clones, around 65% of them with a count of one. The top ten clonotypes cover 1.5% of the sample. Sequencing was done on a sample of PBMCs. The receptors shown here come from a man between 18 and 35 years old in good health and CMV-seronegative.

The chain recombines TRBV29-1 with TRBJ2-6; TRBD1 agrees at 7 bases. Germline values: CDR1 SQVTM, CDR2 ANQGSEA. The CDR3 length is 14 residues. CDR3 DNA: TGCGGTACAGGGGACCTCTCTGGGGCCAACGTCCTGACTTTC. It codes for CGTGDLSGANVLTF.

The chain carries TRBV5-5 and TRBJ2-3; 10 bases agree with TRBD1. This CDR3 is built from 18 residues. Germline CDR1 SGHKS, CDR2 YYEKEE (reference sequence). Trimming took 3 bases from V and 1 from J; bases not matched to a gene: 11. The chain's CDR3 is CASSSQPTGTGGTDTQYF. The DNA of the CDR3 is TGTGCCAGCAGCTCGCAACCTACCGGGACAGGGGGCACAGATACGCAGTATTTT.

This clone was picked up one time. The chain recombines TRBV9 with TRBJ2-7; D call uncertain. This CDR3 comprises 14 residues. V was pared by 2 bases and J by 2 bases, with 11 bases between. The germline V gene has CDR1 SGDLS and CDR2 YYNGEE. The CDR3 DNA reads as TGTGCCAGCAGCGTCAGCGTATCGCCCTACGAGCAGTACTTC. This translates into CASSVSVSPYEQYF.

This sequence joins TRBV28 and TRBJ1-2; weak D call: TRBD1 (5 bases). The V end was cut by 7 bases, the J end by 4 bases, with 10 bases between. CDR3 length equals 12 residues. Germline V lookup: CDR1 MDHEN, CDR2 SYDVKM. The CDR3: CASTNQGYGYTF. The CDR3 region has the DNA TGTGCCAGCACGAACCAGGGCTATGGCTACACCTTC.

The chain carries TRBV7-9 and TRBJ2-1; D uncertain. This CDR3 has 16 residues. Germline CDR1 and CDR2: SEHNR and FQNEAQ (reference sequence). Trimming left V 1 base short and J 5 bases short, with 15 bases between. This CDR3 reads CASSLVPLPSDNEQFF. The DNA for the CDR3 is TGTGCCAGCAGCTTAGTCCCACTTCCGAGCGACAATGAGCAGTTCTTC.

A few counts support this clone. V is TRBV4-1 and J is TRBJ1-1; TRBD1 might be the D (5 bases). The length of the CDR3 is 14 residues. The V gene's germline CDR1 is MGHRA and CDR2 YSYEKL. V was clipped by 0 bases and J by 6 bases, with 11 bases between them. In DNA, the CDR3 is TGCGCCAGCAGCCAAGAGCGGGGGAGGGCTGAAGCTTTCTTT. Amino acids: CASSQERGRAEAFF.

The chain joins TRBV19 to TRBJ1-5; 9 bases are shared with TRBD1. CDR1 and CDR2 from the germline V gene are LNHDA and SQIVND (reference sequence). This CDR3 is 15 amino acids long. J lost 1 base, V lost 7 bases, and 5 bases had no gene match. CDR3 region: CASTPTGGSNQPQHF. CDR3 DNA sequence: TGTGCCAGTACGCCGACAGGGGGAAGCAATCAGCCCCAGCATTTT.

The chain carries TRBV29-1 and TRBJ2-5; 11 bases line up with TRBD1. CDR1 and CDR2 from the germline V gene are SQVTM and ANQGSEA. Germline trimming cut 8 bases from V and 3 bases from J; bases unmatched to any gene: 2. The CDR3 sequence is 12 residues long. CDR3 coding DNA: TGCAGCTGGGACAGGGGGGAAGAGACCCAGTACTTC. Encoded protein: CSWDRGEETQYF.

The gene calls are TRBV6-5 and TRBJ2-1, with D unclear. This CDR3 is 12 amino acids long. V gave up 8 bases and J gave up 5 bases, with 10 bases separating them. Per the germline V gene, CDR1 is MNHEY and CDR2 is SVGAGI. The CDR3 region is CASVALDNEQFF. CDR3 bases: TGTGCCAGCGTCGCACTCGACAATGAGCAGTTCTTC.

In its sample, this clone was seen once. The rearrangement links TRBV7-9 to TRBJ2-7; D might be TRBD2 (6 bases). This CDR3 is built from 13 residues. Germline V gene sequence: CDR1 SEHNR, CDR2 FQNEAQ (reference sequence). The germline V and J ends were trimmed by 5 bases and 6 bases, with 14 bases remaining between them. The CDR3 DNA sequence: TGTGCCAGCAGCCCAGTCGGGGGATCCGAGCAGTACTTC. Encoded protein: CASSPVGGSEQYF.

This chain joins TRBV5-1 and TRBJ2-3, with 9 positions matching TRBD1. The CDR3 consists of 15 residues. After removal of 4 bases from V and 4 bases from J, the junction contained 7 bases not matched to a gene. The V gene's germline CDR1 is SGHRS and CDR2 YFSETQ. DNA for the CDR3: TGCGCCAGCAGCCCGCCAGGACAGGGGCCAGATACGCAGTATTTT. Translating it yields CASSPPGQGPDTQYF.

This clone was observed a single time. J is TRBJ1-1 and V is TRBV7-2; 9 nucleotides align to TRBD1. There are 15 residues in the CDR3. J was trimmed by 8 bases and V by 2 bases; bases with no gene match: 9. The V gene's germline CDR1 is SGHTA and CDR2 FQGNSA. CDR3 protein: CASSLTGGVFEEAFF. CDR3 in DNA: TGTGCCAGCAGCTTAACAGGGGGCGTTTTCGAAGAAGCTTTCTTT.

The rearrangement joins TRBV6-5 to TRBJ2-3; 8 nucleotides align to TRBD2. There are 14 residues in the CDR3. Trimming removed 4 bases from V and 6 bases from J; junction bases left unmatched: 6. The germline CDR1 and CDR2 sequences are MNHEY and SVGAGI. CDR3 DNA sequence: TGTGCCAGCAGTTTACGGACTAGCTGGGATACGCAGTATTTT. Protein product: CASSLRTSWDTQYF.